The 14 T cell receptor beta chains below were found in one sample sequenced in a study of T cell responses to AZD1222 COVID-19 vaccine. Profiled with immunoSEQ multiplex PCR; TCRdb holds only in-frame clones, not every one. This repertoire shows roughly 140,000 clones, around 89% found once; its top ten account for more than 3%. Here the sequenced sample was peripheral blood, taken on day 0 of MenACWY control vaccination. All receptors come from an adult in good health.

J is TRBJ1-2 and V is TRBV12-3 or TRBV12-4; D unclear. Between the trimmed V and J ends, which lost 5 bases and 1 base, there was a span of 8 bases. This CDR3 contains 13 residues. The CDR3 nucleotides are TGTGCCAGCAGTCCTGGATTTAACTATGGCTACACCTTC. Its translation is CASSPGFNYGYTF.

The chain is built from TRBV7-2 and TRBJ1-2, with a tentative D call TRBD1 (5 bases). The CDR3 extends over 12 amino acids. Trimming removed 5 bases at V and 11 bases at J, with 15 bases between. The germline V gene encodes CDR1 SGHTA and CDR2 FQGNSA. This CDR3 reads CASSGGQRGYTF. The CDR3 DNA sequence: TGTGCCAGCAGCGGCGGACAAAGGGGTTACACCTTC.

V is TRBV7-2 and J is TRBJ2-2; D gene ambiguous. This CDR3 has 15 amino acids. Germline-derived CDR1 and CDR2 are SGHTA and FQGNSA. The V and J ends lost 1 base and 1 base respectively, with 7 bases between them. CDR3 DNA sequence: TGTGCCAGCAGCTTAGGAGTGGTGAACACCGGGGAGCTGTTTTTT. Protein product: CASSLGVVNTGELFF.

The chain is built from TRBV4-3 and TRBJ2-1; 9 bases are a match to TRBD1. Per germline, CDR1 LGHNA and CDR2 YSLEER. This CDR3 contains 16 residues. The junction had 0 bases not matched to a gene; V was cut back by 0 bases and J by 0 bases. Here the CDR3 reads CASSQEDRGSYNEQFF. The CDR3 DNA reads TGCGCCAGCAGCCAAGAGGACAGGGGCTCCTACAATGAGCAGTTCTTC.

J is TRBJ1-1 and V is TRBV4-1; D remains ambiguous. Per germline, CDR1 MGHRA and CDR2 YSYEKL. V was cut by 1 base and J by 1 base, with 13 bases left in between. The CDR3 is 16 amino acids. The CDR3 reads CASSQARSYGNTEAFF. The CDR3, as DNA: TGCGCCAGCAGCCAAGCCCGGTCGTATGGGAACACTGAAGCTTTCTTT.

The V call is TRBV7-2, the J call TRBJ1-2, with D possibly matching TRBD1 (5 bases). Germline V gene sequence: CDR1 SGHTA, CDR2 FQGNSA. This CDR3 has 13 amino acids. The germline V and J ends were trimmed by 5 bases and 8 bases, with 15 bases remaining between them. The CDR3 is CASSPTQGHGYTF. CDR3 nucleotide sequence: TGTGCCAGCAGCCCTACGCAGGGTCACGGCTACACCTTC.

With respect to this clone: Other nucleotide sequences from this sample produce the same CDR3. The chain employs TRBV9 and TRBJ1-1; no clear D. Trimming shortened V by 2 bases and J by 2 bases, and 4 bases separated the two germline ends. Looked up from germline, CDR1 is SGDLS and CDR2 is YYNGEE. The CDR3 sequence is 12 residues long. The CDR3 DNA sequence: TGTGCCAGCAGCGTGGCAAACACTGAAGCTTTCTTT. This sequence encodes CASSVANTEAFF.

The genes are TRBV6-5 and TRBJ1-4; 7 nucleotides agree with TRBD1. CDR1 is MNHEY, CDR2 SVGAGI, per germline. J was trimmed by 3 bases and V by 2 bases; bases with no gene match: 6. The CDR3 runs 16 residues. The CDR3 sequence is CASSYEGAVSNEKLFF. The CDR3 nucleotides read TGTGCCAGCAGTTACGAGGGGGCGGTTTCTAATGAAAAACTGTTTTTT.

V gene TRBV7-2 combines with J gene TRBJ2-7; 9 nucleotides match TRBD1. The CDR3 is made up of 16 amino acids. V lost 4 bases and J lost 2; bases outside the gene matches: 9. The germline gives CDR1 SGHTA, CDR2 FQGNSA. CDR3 region: CASSSPRTGVAYEQYF. The DNA of the CDR3 is TGTGCCAGCAGCTCCCCCAGGACAGGGGTAGCCTACGAGCAGTACTTC.

This clone is a singleton in its sample. This chain joins TRBV5-4 and TRBJ2-3; 9 positions agree with TRBD1. V lost 4 bases, J lost 0 bases, and 3 bases stayed unmatched. CDR1 and CDR2 from the germline V gene are SGHNT and YYREEE (reference sequence). The CDR3 has 15 residues. The CDR3 DNA reads TGTGCCAGCAGCATGGGACAGGGCAGCACAGATACGCAGTATTTT. Amino acids: CASSMGQGSTDTQYF.

The chain joins TRBV5-6 to TRBJ1-2, with D unclear. The CDR3 extends over 16 amino acids. Germline assignment: CDR1 SGHDT and CDR2 YYEEEE. Trimming shortened V by 0 bases and J by 0 bases, and 12 bases separated the two germline ends. The CDR3 coding sequence is TGTGCCAGCAGCTTGGCTTATCCAGGCGCTAACTATGGCTACACCTTC. It encodes CASSLAYPGANYGYTF.

The chain joins TRBV4-3 to TRBJ1-1; 9 bases match TRBD1. CDR1 and CDR2 (germline): LGHNA, YSLEER. The V and J ends lost 3 bases and 6 bases, in that order; junction bases with no gene match: 5. This CDR3 contains 14 residues. CDR3 sequence (DNA): TGCGCCAGCAGCCACGTCGGACAGGGGTCTGAAGCTTTCTTT. This translates into CASSHVGQGSEAFF.

V is TRBV4-3 and J is TRBJ1-4, with D possibly matching TRBD1 (5 bases). V was shortened by 2 bases and J by 7 bases, with 17 bases between the two germline ends. Germline V lookup: CDR1 LGHNA, CDR2 YSLEER. The CDR3 is made up of 16 amino acids. CDR3 sequence: CASSQIQGVGIEKLFF. The CDR3 nucleotides are TGCGCCAGCAGCCAAATCCAGGGTGTTGGTATTGAAAAACTGTTTTTT.

J is TRBJ2-6 and V is TRBV5-5, with D possibly being TRBD1 or TRBD2 (5 bases each). Between the trimmed V and J ends, which lost 3 bases and 0 bases, there was a span of 16 bases. The CDR3 spans 18 residues. Germline lookup yields CDR1 SGHKS and CDR2 YYEKEE (reference sequence). The CDR3 bases are TGTGCCAGCAGCTCCCTCCCAGGGACCTACTCTGGGGCCAACGTCCTGACTTTC. Protein sequence: CASSSLPGTYSGANVLTF.